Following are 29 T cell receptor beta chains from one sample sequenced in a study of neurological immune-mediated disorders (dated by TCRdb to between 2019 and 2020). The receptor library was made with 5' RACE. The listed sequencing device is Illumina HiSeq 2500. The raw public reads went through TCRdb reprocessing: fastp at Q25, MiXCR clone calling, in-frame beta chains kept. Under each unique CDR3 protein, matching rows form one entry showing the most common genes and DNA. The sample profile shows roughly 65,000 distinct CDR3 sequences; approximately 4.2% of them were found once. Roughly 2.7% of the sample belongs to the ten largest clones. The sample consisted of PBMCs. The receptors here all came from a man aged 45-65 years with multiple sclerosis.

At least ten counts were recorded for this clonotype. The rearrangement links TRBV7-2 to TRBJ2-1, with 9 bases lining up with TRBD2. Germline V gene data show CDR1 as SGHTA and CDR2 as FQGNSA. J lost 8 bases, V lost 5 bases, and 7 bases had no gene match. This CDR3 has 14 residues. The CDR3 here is CASSLGLAWHEQFF. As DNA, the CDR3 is TGTGCCAGCAGCCTGGGACTAGCTTGGCATGAGCAGTTCTTC.

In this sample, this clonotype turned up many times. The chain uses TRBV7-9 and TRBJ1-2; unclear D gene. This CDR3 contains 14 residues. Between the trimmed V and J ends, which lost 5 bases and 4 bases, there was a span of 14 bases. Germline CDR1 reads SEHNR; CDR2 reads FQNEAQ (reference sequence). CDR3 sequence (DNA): TGTGCCAGCAGCGAGAGCGCGACAACCTATGGCTACACCTTC. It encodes CASSESATTYGYTF.

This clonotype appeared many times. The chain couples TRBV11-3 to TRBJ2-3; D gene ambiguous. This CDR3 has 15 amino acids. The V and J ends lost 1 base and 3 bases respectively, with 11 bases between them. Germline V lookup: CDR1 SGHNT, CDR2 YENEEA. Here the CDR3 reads CASSLGGIGTDTQYF. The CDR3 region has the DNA TGTGCCAGCAGCTTAGGAGGAATAGGGACAGATACGCAGTATTTT.

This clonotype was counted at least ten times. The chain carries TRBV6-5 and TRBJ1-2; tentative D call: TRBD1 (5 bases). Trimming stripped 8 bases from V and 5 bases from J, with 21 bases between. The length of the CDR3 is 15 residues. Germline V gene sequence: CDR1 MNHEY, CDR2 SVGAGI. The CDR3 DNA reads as TGTGCCAGCTGTGACAGCTCTATTAATTTTTATGGCTACACCTTC. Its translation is CASCDSSINFYGYTF.

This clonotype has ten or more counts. The CDR3 loop is CSARAQVRVQGNTEAFF. The CDR3 DNA reads TGCAGTGCTAGAGCCCAAGTCAGGGTTCAGGGGAACACTGAAGCTTTCTTT. V gene TRBV20-1 combines with J gene TRBJ1-1, with a weak D call TRBD1 (5 bases). V was clipped by 1 base and J by 1 base, with 19 bases between them. The CDR3 covers 17 residues. Germline V gene lookup returns CDR1 DFQATT and CDR2 SNEGSKA (reference sequence).

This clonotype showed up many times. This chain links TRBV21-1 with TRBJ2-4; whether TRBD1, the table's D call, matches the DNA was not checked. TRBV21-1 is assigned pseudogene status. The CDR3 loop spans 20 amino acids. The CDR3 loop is CASRLNPGRQTPLAKNIQYF. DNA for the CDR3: TGTGCCAGCCGATTAAACCCGGGACGCCAGACGCCTTTAGCCAAAAACATTCAGTACTTC.

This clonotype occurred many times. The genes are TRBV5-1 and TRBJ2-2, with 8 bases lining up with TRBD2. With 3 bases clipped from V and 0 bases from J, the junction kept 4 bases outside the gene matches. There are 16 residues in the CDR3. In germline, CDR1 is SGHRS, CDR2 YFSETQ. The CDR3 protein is CASSSIAGTNTGELFF. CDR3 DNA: TGCGCCAGCAGCTCGATAGCGGGGACGAACACCGGGGAGCTGTTTTTT. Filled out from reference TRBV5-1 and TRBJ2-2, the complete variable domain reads KAGVTQTPRYLIKTRGQQVTLSCSPISGHRSVSWYQQTPGQGLQFLFEYFSETQRNKGNFPGRFSGRQFSNSRSEMNVSTLELGDSALYLCASSSIAGTNTGELFFGEGSRLTVL.

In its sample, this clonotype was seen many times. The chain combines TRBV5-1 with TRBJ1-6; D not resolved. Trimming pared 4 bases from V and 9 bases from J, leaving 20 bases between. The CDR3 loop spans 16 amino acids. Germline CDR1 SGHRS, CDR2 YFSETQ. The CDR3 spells CASSVTSMGLSSPLHF. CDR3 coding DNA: TGCGCCAGCAGCGTAACGTCAATGGGGTTAAGTTCACCCCTCCACTTT. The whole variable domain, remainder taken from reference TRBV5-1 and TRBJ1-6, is KAGVTQTPRYLIKTRGQQVTLSCSPISGHRSVSWYQQTPGQGLQFLFEYFSETQRNKGNFPGRFSGRQFSNSRSEMNVSTLELGDSALYLCASSVTSMGLSSPLHFGNGTRLTVT.

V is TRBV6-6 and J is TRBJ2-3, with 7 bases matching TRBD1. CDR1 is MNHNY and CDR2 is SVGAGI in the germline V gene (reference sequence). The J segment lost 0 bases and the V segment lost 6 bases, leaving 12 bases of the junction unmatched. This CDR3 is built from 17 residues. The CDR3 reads CASSLNWRTGSTDTQYF. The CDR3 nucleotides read TGTGCCAGCAGCCTTAATTGGAGGACAGGTAGCACAGATACGCAGTATTTT.

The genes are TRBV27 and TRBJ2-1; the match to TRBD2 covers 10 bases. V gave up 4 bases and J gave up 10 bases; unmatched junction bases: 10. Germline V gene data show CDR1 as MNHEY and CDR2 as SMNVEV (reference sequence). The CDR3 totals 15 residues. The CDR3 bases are TGTGCCAGCAGTTCGTTAGCGGGGGGTCCCGGGGAGCAGTTCTTC. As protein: CASSSLAGGPGEQFF.

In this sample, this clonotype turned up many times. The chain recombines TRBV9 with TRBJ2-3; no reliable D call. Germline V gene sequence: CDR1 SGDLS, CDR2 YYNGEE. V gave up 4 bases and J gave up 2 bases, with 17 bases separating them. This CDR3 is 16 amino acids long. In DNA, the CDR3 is TGTGCCAGCAGCAATGAACACAAGGTCGACACAGATACGCAGTATTTT. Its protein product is CASSNEHKVDTDTQYF.

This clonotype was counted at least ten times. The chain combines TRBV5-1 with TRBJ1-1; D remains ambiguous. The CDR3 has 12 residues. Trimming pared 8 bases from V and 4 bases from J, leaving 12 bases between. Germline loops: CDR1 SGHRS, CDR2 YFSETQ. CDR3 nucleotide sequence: TGCGCCAGGCCGGATCTCTCCACTGAAGCTTTCTTT. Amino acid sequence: CARPDLSTEAFF.

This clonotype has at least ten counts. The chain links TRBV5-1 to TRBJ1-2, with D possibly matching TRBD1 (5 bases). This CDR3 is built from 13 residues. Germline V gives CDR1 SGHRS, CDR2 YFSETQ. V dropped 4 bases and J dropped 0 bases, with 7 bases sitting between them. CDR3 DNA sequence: TGCGCCAGCAGCCTGGACACTAACTATGGCTACACCTTC. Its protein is CASSLDTNYGYTF.

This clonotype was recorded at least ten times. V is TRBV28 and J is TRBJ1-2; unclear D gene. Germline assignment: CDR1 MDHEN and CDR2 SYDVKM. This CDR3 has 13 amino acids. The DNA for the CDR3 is TGTGCTAGCGGGCCCCCGGAAGAGGATGGCTACACCTTC. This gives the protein CASGPPEEDGYTF.

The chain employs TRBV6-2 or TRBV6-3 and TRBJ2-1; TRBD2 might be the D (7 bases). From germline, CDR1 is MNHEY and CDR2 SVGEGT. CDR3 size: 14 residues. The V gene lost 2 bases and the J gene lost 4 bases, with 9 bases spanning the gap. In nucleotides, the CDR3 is TGTGCCAGCAGTTACAGCGGGACATACAATGAGCAGTTCTTC. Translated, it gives CASSYSGTYNEQFF.

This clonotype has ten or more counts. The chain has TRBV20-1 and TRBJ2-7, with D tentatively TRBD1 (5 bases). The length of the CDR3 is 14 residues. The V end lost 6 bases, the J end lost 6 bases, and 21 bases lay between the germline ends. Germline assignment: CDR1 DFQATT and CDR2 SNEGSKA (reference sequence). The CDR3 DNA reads TGCAGTGCGATAAGAGGTGTGACAGACTCCGAGCAGTACTTC. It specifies CSAIRGVTDSEQYF.

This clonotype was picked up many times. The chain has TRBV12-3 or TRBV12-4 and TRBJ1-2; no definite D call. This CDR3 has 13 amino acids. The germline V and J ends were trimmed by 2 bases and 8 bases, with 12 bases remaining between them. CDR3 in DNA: TGTGCCAGCAGTTTAATCGGGCTAGGAGGCTACACCTTC. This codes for CASSLIGLGGYTF.

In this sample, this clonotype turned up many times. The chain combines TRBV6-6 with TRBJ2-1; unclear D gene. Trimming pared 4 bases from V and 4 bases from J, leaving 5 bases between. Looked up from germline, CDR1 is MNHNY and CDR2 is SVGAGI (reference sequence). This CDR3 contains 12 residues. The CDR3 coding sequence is TGTGCCAGCAGTTCCCAATACAATGAGCAGTTCTTC. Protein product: CASSSQYNEQFF.

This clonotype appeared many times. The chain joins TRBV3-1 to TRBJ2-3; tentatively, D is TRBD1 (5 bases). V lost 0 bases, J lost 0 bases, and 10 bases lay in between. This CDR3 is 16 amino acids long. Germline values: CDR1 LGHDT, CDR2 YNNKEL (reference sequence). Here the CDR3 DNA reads TGTGCCAGCAGCCAAGATTCGGCAGGGAGCACAGATACGCAGTATTTT. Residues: CASSQDSAGSTDTQYF.

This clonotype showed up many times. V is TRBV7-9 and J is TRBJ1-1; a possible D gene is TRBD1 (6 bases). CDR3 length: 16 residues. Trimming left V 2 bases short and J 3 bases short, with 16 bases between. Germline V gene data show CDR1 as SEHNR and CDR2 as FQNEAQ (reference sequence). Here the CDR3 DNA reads TGTGCCAGCAGCTTACCGGGGGCGCTTGCGGACACTGAAGCTTTCTTT. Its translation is CASSLPGALADTEAFF.

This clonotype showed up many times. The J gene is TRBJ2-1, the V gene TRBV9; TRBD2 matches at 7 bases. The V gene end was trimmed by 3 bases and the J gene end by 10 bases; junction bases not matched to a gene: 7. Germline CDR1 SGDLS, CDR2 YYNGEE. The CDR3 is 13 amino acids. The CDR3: CASSAGLDFEQFF. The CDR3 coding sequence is TGTGCCAGCAGCGCAGGACTAGACTTCGAGCAGTTCTTC.

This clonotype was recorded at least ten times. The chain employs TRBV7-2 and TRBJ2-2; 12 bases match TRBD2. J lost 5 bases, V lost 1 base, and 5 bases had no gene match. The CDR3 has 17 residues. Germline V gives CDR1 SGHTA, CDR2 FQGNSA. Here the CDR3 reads CASSLVTSGGFTGELFF. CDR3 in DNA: TGTGCCAGCAGCTTAGTAACTAGCGGGGGGTTTACCGGGGAGCTGTTTTTT.

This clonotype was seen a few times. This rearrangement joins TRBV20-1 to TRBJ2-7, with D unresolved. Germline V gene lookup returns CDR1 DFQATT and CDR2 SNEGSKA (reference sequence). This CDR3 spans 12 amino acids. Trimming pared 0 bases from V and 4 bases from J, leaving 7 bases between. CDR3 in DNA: TGCAGTGCTAGAGATTTCACTTACGAGCAGTACTTC. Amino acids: CSARDFTYEQYF.

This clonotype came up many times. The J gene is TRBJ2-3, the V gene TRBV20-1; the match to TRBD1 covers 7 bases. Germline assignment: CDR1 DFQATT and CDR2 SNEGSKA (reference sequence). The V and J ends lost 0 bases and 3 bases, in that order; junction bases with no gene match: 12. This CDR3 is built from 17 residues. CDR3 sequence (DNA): TGCAGTGCTAGAGACCCAAGCACAGGGGTGAGGACAGATACGCAGTATTTT. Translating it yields CSARDPSTGVRTDTQYF.

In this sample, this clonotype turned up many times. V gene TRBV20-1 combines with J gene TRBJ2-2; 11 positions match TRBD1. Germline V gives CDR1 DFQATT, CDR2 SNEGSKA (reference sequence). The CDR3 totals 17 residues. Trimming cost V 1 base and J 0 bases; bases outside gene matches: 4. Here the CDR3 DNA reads TGCAGTGCTAGAGCCCGGACAGGGGGCGCGAACACCGGGGAGCTGTTTTTT. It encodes CSARARTGGANTGELFF.

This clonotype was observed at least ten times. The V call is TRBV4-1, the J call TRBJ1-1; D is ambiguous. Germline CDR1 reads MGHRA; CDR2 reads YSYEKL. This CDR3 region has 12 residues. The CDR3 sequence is CAVTNQGTEAFF. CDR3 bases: TGCGCAGTAACGAACCAAGGCACTGAAGCTTTCTTT.

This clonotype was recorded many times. The chain's CDR3 is CASSLEDRGPKQETQYF. DNA of the CDR3: TGTGCCAGCAGCTTAGAGGACAGGGGCCCTAAGCAAGAGACCCAGTACTTC. The rearrangement uses TRBV11-2 and TRBJ2-5; TRBD1 matches at 9 bases. Germline CDR1 is SGHAT and CDR2 is FQNNGV. The CDR3 covers 17 residues. Trimming took 0 bases from V and 2 from J; bases not matched to a gene: 7.

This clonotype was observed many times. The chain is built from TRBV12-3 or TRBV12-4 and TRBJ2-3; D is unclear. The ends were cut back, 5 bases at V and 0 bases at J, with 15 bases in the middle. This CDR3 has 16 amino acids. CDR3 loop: CASSPRVSSSTDTQYF. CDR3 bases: TGTGCCAGCAGTCCCCGGGTCAGTTCTAGCACAGATACGCAGTATTTT.

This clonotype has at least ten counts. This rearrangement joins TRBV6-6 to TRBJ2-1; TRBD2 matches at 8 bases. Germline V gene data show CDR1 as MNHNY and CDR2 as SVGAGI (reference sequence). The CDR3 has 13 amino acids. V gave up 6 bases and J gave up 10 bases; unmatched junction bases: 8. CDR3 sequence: CASSPGRGREQFF. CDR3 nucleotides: TGTGCCAGCAGCCCCGGGAGGGGGAGGGAGCAGTTCTTC.